A few counts support the clone carrying this T cell receptor (beta chain). Antigen unknown. The source of the sample is a study of beta chain features in type 1 diabetes. This CDR3 is 15 amino acids long. The V gene's germline CDR1 is SGHTA and CDR2 FQGTGA. Trimming took 5 bases from V and 7 from J; bases not matched to a gene: 13. Expressed TCRB transcripts got sequenced, as all isolated RNA was reverse transcribed. Sequencing used immunoSEQ multiplex PCR; TCRdb keeps in-frame clones, though not all of them. In the table there are over 700,000 clones, roughly 17% of which are singletons. Study-wide results and caveats: For cells with high TCR expression, cDNA sequencing could yield over-representation. Moderately but significantly shorter TCRB CDR3s were found in Type 1 diabetes patients in all four CD4+ subsets. Small HLA sub-analyses could not settle whether HLA shapes TCRB rearrangement.

The sample taken for sequencing was naive CD4+ T cells from blood. The sequence derives from a woman aged 18-30 years in good health. The rearrangement joins TRBV7-3 to TRBJ1-2, with 7 nucleotides matching TRBD1. In DNA form, the CDR3 reads TGTGCCAGCAGCCCAGGTGACAGGGAGGTTATTGGCTACACCTTC. Translation gives CASSPGDREVIGYTF.